The clone carrying this T cell receptor beta chain was observed a handful of times. The antigen remains unidentified. The data were obtained in a study of blood T cells in healthy people across ages. Overall study findings and caveats: One million T cells yielded diversity estimates that were considered underestimates. Higher diversity and more naive CD4+ cells were features of long-lived donors, compared to aged donors.

The CDR3 spans 15 residues. CDR1 is SGHRS, CDR2 YFSETQ, per germline. Sample-barcoded 5' priming and a J-beta primer mix drove a second PCR of 7 to 11 cycles. Each CDR3 protein gets one entry after TCRdb re-called the 5' RACE reads with MiXCR. The sample carries about a million distinct CDR3 sequences, 35% to 40% recorded once. The sample was blood. The chain recombines TRBV5-1 with TRBJ2-7; TRBD1 aligns across 8 bases. The J call is doubtful: the DNA matches TRBJ2-5 better. The sequence was obtained from a man between 18 and 35 years old in good health. The CDR3 loop reads CASSHLDREIRTQYF. Here the CDR3 DNA reads TGCGCCAGCAGCCACCTGGACAGGGAAATCAGGACCCAGTACTTC.